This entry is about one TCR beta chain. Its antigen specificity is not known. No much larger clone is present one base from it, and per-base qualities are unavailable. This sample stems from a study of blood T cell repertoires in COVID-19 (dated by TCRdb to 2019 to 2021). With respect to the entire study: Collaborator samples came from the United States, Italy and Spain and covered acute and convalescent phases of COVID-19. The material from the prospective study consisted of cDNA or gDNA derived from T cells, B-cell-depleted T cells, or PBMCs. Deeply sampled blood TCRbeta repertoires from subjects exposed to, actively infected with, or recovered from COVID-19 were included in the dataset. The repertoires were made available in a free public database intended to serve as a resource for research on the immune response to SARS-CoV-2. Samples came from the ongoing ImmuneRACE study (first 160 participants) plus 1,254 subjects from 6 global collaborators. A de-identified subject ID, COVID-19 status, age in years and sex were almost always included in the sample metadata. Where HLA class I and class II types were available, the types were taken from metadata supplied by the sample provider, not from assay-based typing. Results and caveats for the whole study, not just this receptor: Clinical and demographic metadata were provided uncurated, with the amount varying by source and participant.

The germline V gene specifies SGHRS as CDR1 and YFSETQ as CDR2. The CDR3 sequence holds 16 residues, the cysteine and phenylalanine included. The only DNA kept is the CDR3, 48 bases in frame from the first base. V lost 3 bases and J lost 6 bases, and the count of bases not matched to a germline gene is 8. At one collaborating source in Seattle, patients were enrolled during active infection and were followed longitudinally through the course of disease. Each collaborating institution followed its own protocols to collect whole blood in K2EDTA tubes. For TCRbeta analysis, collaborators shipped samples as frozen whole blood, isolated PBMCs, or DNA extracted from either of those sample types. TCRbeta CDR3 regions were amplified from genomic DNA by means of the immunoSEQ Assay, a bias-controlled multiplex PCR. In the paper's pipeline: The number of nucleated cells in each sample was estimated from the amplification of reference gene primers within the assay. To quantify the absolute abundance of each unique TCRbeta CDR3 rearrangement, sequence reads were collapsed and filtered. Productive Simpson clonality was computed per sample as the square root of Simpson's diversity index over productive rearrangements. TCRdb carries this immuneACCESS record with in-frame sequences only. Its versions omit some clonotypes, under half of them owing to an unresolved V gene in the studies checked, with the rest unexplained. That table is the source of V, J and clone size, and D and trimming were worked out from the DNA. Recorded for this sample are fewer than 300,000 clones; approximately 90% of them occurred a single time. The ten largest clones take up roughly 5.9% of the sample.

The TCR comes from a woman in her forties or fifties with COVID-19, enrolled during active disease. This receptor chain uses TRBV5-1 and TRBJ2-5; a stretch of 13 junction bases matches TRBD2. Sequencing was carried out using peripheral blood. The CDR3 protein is CASSSLLAGGVKTQYF. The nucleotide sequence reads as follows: TGCGCCAGCAGCTCCCTACTAGCGGGAGGGGTAAAGACCCAGTACTTC.